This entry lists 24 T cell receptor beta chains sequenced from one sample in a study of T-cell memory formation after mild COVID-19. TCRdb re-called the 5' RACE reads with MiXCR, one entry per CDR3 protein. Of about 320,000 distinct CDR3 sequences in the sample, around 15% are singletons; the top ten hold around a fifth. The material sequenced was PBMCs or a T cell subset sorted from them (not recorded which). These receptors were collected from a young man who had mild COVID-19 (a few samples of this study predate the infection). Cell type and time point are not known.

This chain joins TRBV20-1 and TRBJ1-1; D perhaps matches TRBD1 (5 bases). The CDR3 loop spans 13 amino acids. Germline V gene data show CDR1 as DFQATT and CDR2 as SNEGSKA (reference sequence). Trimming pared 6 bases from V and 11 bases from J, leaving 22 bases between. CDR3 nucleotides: TGCAGTGCGCTCTCTCCCCGGGGGGATGAGGCTTTCTTT. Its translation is CSALSPRGDEAFF.

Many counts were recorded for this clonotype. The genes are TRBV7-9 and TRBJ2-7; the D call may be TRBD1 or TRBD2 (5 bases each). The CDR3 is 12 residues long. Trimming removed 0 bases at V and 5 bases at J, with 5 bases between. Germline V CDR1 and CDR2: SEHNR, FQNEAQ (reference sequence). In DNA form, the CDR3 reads TGTGCCAGCAGCTTAGCGGGGGACGAGCAGTACGTC. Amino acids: CASSLAGDEQYV.

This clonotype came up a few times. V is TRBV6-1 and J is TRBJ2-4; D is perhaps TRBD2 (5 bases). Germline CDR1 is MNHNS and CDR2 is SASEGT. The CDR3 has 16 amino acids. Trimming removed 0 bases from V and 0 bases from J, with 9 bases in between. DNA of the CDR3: TGTGCCAGCAGTGAAGCGGGGAGTTTAGCCAAAAACATTCAGTACTTC. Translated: CASSEAGSLAKNIQYF.

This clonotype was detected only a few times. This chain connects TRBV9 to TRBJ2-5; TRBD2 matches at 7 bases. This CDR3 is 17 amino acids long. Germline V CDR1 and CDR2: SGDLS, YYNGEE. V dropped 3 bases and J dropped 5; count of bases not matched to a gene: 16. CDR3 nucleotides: TGTGCCAGCAGCGGAGATTTACCTGGGGTAGCGGGCGAGACCCAGTACTTC. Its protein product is CASSGDLPGVAGETQYF.

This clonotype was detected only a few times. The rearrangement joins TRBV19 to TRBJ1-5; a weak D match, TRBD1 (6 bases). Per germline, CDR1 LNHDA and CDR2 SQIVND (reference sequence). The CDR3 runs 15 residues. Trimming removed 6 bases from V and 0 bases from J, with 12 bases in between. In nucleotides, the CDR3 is TGTGCCAGTAGCAGACAGGTGATTAGCAATCAGCCCCAGCATTTT. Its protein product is CASSRQVISNQPQHF. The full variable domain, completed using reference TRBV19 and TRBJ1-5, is DGGITQSPKYLFRKEGQNVTLSCEQNLNHDAMYWYRQDPGQGLRLIYYSQIVNDFQKGDIAEGYSVSREKKESFPLTVTSAQKNPTAFYLCASSRQVISNQPQHFGDGTRLSIL.

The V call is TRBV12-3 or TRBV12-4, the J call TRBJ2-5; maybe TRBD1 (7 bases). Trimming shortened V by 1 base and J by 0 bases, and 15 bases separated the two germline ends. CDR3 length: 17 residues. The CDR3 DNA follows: TGTGCCAGCAGTTTAGGCTGGGGCAGGGGGGACCAAGAGACCCAGTACTTC. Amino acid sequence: CASSLGWGRGDQETQYF.

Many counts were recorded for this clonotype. CDR3 DNA sequence: TGCAGTGCTAGAGATAGAAGGGGGAGCCAGAACACTGAAGCTTTCTTT. This sequence encodes CSARDRRGSQNTEAFF. The chain couples TRBV20-1 to TRBJ1-1, with D tentatively TRBD1 (6 bases). Deletions cut 0 bases from V and 1 base from J, with 15 bases between. The CDR3 extends over 16 amino acids. Germline loops: CDR1 DFQATT, CDR2 SNEGSKA (reference sequence).

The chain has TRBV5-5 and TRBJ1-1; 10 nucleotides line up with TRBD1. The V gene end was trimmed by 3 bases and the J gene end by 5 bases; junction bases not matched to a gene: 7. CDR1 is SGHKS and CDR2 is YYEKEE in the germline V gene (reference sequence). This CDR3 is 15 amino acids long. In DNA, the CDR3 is TGTGCCAGCAGCTCGCCGACAGGGGGCCGGACTGAAGCTTTCTTT. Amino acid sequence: CASSSPTGGRTEAFF.

CDR3 DNA sequence: TGCAGTGCTAGGGGCGCTTTGGGTGCCTACGAGCAGTACGTC. This encodes CSARGALGAYEQYV. The chain recombines TRBV20-1 with TRBJ2-7; D gene ambiguous. Germline lookup yields CDR1 DFQATT and CDR2 SNEGSKA (reference sequence). V was pared by 3 bases and J by 2 bases, with 14 bases between. This CDR3 is 14 amino acids long.

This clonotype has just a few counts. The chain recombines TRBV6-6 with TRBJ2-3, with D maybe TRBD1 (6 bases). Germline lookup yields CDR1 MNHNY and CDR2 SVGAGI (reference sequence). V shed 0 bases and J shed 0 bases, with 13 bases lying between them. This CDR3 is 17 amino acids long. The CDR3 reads CASSYSKEQGSTDTQYF. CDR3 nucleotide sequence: TGTGCCAGCAGTTACTCGAAGGAACAGGGAAGCACAGATACGCAGTATTTT.

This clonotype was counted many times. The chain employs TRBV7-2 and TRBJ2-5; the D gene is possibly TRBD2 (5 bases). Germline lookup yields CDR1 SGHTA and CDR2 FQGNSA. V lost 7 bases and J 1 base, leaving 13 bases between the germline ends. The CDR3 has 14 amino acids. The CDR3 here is CASTLSRGQETQYF. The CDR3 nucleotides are TGTGCCAGCACCCTGAGCCGGGGCCAAGAGACCCAGTACTTC. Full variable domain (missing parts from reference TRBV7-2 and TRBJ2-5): GAGVSQSPSNKVTEKGKDVELRCDPISGHTALYWYRQSLGQGLEFLIYFQGNSAPDKSGLPSDRFSAERTGGSVSTLTIQRTQQEDSAVYLCASTLSRGQETQYFGPGTRLLVL.

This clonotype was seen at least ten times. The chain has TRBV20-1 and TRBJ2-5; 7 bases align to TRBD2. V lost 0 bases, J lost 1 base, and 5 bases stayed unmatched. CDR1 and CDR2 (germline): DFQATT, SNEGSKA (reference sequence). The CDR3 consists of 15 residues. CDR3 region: CSARDNLAVQETQYF. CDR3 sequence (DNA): TGCAGTGCTAGAGATAACCTAGCGGTCCAAGAGACCCAGTACTTC.

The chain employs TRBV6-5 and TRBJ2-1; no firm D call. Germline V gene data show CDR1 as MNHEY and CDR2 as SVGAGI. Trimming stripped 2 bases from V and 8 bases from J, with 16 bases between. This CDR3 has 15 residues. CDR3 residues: CASSYLRQRYDEQFF. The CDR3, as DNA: TGTGCCAGCAGTTACCTAAGGCAACGGTACGATGAGCAGTTCTTC.

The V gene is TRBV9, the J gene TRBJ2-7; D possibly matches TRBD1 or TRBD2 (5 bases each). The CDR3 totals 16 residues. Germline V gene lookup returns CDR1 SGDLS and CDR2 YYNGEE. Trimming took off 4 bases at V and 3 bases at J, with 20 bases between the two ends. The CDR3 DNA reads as TGTGCCAGCAGCCTCGCCGCAGAGGGACCGAGCTACGAGCAGTACTTC. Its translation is CASSLAAEGPSYEQYF.

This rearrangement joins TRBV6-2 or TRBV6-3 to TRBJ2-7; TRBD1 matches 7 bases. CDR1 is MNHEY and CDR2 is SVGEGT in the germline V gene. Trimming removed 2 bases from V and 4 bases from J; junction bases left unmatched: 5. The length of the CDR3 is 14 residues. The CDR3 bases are TGTGCCAGCAGTTACCCCTCGGGACAGTACGAGCAGTACGTC. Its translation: CASSYPSGQYEQYV.

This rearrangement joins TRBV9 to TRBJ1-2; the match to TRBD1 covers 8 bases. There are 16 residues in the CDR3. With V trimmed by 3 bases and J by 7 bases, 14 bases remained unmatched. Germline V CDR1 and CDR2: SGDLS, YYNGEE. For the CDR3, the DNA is TGTGCCAGCAGCGGCGAGGGGACAGGAGGTCCTATTGGCTACACCTTC. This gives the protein CASSGEGTGGPIGYTF.

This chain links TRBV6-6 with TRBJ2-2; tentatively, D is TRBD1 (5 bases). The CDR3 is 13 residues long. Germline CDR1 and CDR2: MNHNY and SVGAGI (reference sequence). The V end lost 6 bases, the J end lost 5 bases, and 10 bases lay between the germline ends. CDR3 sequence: CASRLQGTGELFF. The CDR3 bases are TGTGCCAGCAGACTTCAGGGTACCGGGGAGCTGTTTTTT.

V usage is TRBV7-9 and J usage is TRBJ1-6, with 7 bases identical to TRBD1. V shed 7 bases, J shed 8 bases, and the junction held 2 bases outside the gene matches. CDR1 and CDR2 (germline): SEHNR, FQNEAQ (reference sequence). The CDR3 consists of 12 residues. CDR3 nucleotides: TGTGCCAGCAAAACAGGGGATTCACCCCTCCACTTT. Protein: CASKTGDSPLHF. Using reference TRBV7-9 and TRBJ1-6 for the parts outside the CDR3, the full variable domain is DTGVSQNPRHKITKRGQNVTFRCDPISEHNRLYWYRQTLGQGPEFLTYFQNEAQLEKSRLLSDRFSAERPKGSFSTLEIQRTEQGDSAMYLCASKTGDSPLHFGNGTRLTVT.

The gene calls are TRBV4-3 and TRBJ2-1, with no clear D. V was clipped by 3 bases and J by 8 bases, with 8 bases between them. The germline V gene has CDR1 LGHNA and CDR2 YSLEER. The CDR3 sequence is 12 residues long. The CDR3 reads CASSQESHEQFF. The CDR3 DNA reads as TGCGCCAGCAGCCAGGAGTCTCATGAGCAGTTCTTC.

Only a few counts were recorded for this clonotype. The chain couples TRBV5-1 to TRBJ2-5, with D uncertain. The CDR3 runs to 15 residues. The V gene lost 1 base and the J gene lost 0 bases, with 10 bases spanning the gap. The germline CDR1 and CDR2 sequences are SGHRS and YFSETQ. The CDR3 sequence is CASSLRRMYQETQYF. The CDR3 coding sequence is TGCGCCAGCAGCTTGCGACGGATGTACCAAGAGACCCAGTACTTC.

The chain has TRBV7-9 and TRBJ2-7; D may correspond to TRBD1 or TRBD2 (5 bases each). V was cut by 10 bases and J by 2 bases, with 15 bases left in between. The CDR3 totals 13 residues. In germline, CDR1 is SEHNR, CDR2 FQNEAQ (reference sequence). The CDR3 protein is CAITGTQTYEQYF. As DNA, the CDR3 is TGTGCCATCACCGGGACGCAAACCTACGAGCAGTACTTC.

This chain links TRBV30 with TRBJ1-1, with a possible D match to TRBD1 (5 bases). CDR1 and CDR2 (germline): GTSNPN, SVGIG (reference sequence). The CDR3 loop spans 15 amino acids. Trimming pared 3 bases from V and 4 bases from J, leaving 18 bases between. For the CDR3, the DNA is TGTGCCTGGAGGAACCCCCGCGGGACCGGCACTGAAGCTTTCTTT. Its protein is CAWRNPRGTGTEAFF.

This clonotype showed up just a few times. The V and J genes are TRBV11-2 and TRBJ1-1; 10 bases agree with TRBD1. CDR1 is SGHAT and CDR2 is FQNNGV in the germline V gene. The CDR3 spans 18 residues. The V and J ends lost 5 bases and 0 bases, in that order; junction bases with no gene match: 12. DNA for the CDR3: TGTGCCAGCAGCCCCTCAGGACAGGGGGTGAGAATGAACACTGAAGCTTTCTTT. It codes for CASSPSGQGVRMNTEAFF.

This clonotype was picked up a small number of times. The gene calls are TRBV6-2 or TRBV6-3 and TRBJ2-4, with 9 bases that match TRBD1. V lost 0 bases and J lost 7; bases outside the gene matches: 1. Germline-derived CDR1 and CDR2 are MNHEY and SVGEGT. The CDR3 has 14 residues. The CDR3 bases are TGTGCCAGCAGTTACTCCGGACAGGGGAACATTCAGTACTTC. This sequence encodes CASSYSGQGNIQYF.